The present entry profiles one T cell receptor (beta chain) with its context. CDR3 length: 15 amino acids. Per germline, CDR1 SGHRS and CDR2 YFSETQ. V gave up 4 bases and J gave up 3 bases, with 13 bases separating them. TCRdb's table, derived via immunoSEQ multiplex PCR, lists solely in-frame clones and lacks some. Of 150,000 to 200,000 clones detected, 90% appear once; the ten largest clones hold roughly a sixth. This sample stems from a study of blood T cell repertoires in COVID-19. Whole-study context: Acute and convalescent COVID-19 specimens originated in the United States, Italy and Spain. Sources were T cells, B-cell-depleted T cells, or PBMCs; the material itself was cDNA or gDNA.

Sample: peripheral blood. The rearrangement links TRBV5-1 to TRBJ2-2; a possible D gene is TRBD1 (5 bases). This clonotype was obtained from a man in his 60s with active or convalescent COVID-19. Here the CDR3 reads CASSPTGAHTGELFF. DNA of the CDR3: TGCGCCAGCAGCCCGACTGGGGCCCACACCGGGGAGCTGTTTTTT.